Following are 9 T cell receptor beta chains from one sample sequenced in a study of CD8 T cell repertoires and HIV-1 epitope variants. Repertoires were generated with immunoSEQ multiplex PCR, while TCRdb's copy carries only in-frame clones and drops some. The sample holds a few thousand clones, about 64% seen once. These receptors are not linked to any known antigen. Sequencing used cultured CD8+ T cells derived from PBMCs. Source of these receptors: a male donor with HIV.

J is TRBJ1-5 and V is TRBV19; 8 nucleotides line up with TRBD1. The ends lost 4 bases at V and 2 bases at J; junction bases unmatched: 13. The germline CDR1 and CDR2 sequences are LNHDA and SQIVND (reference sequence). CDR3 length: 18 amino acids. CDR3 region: CASSTIQGGGTGNQPQHF. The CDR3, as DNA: TGTGCCAGTAGTACTATACAGGGGGGTGGGACTGGCAATCAGCCCCAGCATTTT.

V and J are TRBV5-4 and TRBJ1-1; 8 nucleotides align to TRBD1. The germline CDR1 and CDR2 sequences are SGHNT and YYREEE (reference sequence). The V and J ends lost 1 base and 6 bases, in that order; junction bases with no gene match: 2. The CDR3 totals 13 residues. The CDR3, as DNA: TGTGCCAGCAGCTTGAGGACAGGGCCTGAAGCTTTCTTT. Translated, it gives CASSLRTGPEAFF.

CDR3 in DNA: TGTGCCAGCAGTCAGGGACAGGGGGCGTTTTCCGAGACCCAGTACTTC. As protein: CASSQGQGAFSETQYF. The chain has TRBV6-6 and TRBJ2-5, with 12 bases matching TRBD1. CDR1 and CDR2 from the germline V gene are MNHNY and SVGAGI (reference sequence). The CDR3 is 16 amino acids. Germline trimming cut 5 bases from V and 5 bases from J; bases unmatched to any gene: 9.

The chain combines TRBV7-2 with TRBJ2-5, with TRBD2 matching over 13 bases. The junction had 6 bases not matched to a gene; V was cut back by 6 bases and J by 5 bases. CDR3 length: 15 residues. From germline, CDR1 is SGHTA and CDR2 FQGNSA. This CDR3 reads CASRRGTSGIETQYF. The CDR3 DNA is TGTGCCAGCAGGCGCGGGACTAGCGGGATTGAGACCCAGTACTTC.

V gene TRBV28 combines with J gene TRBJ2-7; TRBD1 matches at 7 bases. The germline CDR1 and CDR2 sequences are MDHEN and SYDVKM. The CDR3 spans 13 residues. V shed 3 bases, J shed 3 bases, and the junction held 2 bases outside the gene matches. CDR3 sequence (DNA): TGTGCCAGCAGTTTCCGGGACAGCTACGAGCAGTACTTC. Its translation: CASSFRDSYEQYF. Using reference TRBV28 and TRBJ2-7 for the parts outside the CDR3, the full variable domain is DVKVTQSSRYLVKRTGEKVFLECVQDMDHENMFWYRQDPGLGLRLIYFSYDVKMKEKGDIPEGYSVSREKKERFSLILESASTNQTSMYLCASSFRDSYEQYFGPGTRLTVT.

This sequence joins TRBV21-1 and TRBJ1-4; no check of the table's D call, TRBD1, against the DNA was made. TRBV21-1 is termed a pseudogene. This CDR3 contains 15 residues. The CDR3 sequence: CASSSSYRDNEKLFF. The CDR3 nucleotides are TGTGCCAGCAGCAGCTCATACAGGGACAATGAAAAACTGTTTTTT.

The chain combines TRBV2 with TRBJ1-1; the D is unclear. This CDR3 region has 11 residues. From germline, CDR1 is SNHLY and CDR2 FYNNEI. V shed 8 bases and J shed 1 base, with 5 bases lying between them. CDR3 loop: CASVANTEAFF. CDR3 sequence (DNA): TGTGCCAGCGTCGCGAACACTGAAGCTTTCTTT.

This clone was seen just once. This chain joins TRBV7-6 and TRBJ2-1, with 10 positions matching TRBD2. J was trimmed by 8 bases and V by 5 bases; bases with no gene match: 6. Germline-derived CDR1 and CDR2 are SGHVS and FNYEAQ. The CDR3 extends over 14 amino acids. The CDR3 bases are TGTGCCAGCAGCAACAGCGGGAGGGCCTATGAGCAGTTCTTC. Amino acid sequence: CASSNSGRAYEQFF. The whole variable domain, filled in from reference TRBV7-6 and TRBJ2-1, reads GAGVSQSPRYKVTKRGQDVALRCDPISGHVSLYWYRQALGQGPEFLTYFNYEAQQDKSGLPNDRFSAERPEGSISTLTIQRTEQRDSAMYRCASSNSGRAYEQFFGPGTRLTVL.

For the CDR3, the DNA is TGTGCCAGCAGTGATAACGAGCAGTACTTC. It specifies CASSDNEQYF. The chain couples TRBV2 to TRBJ2-7; no firm D call. V was clipped by 3 bases and J by 5 bases, with 2 bases between them. The CDR3 has 10 residues. CDR1 and CDR2 from the germline V gene are SNHLY and FYNNEI.